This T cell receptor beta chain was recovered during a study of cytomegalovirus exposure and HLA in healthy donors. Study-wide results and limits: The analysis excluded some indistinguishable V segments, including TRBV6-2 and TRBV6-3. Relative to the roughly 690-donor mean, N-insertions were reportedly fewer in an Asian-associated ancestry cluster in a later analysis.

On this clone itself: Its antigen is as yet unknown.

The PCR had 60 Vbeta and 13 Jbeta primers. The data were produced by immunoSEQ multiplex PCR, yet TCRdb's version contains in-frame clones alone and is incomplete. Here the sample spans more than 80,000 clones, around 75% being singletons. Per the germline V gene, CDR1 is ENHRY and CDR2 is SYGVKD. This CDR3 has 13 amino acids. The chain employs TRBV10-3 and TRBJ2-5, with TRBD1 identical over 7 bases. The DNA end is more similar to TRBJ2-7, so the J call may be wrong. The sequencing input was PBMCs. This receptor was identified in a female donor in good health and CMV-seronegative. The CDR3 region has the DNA TGTGCCACCGGACCCACAGGGGCATACGAGCAGTACTTC. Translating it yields CATGPTGAYEQYF.